This T cell receptor beta chain stems from a study of T cell repertoires in cytomegalovirus infection. A remark on this clonotype: Its antigen is currently unknown. An end of the junction differs from the germline gene, which may be a read error.

MiXCR, run by TCRdb on the reads, gives a single entry per CDR3 protein. The table records about 830,000 distinct CDR3 sequences, approximately 32% of them present only once. From germline, CDR1 is MNHEY and CDR2 SMNVEV (reference sequence). This CDR3 comprises 14 residues. The sequencing used cultured CD8+ T cells from PBMCs, collected from culture after CMV antigen stimulation. The chain combines TRBV27 with TRBJ1-1; D gene uncertain. This sequence was found in a human donor in good health (CMV status not recorded). Some clones in this sample may be carry-over from other donors' samples. The CDR3 bases are TGTGCCAGCAGTTTTGGGCTCCCGAACGCTGAAGCTTTCTTT. Translation gives CASSFGLPNAEAFF.